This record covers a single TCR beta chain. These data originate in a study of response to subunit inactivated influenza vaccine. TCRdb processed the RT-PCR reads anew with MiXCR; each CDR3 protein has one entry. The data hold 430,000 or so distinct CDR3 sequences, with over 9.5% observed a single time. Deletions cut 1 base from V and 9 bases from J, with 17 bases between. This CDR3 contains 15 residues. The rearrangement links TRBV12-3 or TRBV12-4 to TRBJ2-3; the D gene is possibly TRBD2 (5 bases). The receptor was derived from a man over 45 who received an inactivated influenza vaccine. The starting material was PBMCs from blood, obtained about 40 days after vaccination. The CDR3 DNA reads TGTGCCAGCAGTTTAGACGGGAAAAAGAGTGAAACGCAGTATTTT. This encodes CASSLDGKKSETQYF.